This TCR beta chain was captured in a study of blood T cell repertoires in COVID-19. In the study overall: Samples of COVID-19 (acute and convalescent) were obtained from the United States, Italy and Spain.

The CDR3 is 15 residues long. With V trimmed by 4 bases and J by 5 bases, 10 bases remained unmatched. Per the germline V gene, CDR1 is SGHRS and CDR2 is YFSETQ. Only in-frame clones appear in the TCRdb table, and some are missing; sequencing was by immunoSEQ multiplex PCR. The sample includes around 88,000 clones, about three quarters of them seen just once. The chain links TRBV5-1 to TRBJ1-2; 8 bases align to TRBD1. This receptor was taken from a man aged 50 to 59 who had recovered from COVID-19. Sequencing used peripheral blood. The CDR3 DNA reads TGCGCCAGCAGCCTTGGACAGGGCAATATTTATGGCTACACCTTC. This encodes CASSLGQGNIYGYTF.